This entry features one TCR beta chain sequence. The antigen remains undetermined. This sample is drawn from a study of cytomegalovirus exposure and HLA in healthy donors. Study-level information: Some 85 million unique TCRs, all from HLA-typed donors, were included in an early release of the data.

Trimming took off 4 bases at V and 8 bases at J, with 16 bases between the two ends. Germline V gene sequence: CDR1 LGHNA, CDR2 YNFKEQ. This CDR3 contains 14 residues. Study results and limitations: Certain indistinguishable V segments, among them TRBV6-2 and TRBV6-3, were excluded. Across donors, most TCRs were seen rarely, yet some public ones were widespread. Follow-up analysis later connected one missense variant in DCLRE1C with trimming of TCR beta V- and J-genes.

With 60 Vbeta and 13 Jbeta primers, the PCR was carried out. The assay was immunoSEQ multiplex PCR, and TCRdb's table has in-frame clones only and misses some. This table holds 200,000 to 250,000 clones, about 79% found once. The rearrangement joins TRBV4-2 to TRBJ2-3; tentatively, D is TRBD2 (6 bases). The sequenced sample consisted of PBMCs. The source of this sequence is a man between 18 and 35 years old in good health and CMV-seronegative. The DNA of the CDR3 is TGTGCCAGCAGCCTCCGACTAGGGGACTCTACGCAGTATTTT. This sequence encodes CASSLRLGDSTQYF.